The entry that follows covers one T cell receptor (beta chain) sequence. The target antigen is unknown. The RNA input was about 0.45 to 1 ug, and it was reverse transcribed with random hexamers. immunoSEQ multiplex PCR amplified TCR beta CDR3 across 54 Vbeta, 13 Jbeta. TCRdb ran MiXCR on the immunoSEQ multiplex PCR reads and lists one entry per CDR3 protein. Counted here are about 140,000 distinct CDR3 sequences, over 90% occurring once; the ten biggest clones make up roughly 0.14%. Both CD4+ and CD8+ T cells were negatively isolated, and TEMRA cells underwent FACS enrichment. Trimming shortened V by 6 bases and J by 6 bases, and 14 bases separated the two germline ends. Germline CDR1 is LGHNA and CDR2 is YSLEER. The CDR3 length is 13 residues. The data are from a study of CD8 T cells in Susac syndrome. Whole-study context: Within the group of sequenced Susac syndrome patients, roughly 6 had active disease and eight or nine were in remission. General observations from the study: When the CD4+ T cell repertoires of patients with Susac syndrome were examined, they did not show any clonal expansion.

The sequencing input was CD4+ T cells from PBMCs. The genes are TRBV4-3 and TRBJ1-1; D remains unclear. The source is a human donor with Susac syndrome. The CDR3 loop reads CASSRLGSPEAFF. The CDR3 DNA follows: TGCGCCAGCAGTCGGCTGGGTTCCCCTGAAGCTTTCTTT.